This T cell receptor beta chain derives from a study of cytomegalovirus exposure and HLA in healthy donors. Study-wide background: The 95 to 150 validation repertoires and the approximately 630 first-cohort repertoires shared a platform, a later analysis reported. The study's findings and limits: Researchers counted 150 to 200 TCR beta chains as cytomegalovirus-associated. Among the CMV-associated chains, three were confirmed in vitro as specific for CMV antigens. It was reportedly the case that the classifier diagnosed cytomegalovirus status with high specificity and sensitivity.

The data were produced by immunoSEQ multiplex PCR, yet TCRdb's version contains in-frame clones alone and is incomplete. The sample holds 250,000 to 300,000 clones, 85% to 90% seen once. The table lists this clone with a few counts. Its antigen is unidentified. This sequence was found in a young woman in good health and CMV-seronegative. Sequenced sample: PBMCs.

The CDR3 DNA reads as TGTGCCAGCAGCCCCTCAGATAGCAATCAGCCCCAGCATTTT. Protein sequence: CASSPSDSNQPQHF. The gene calls are TRBV7-9 and TRBJ1-5; D remains ambiguous. There are 14 residues in the CDR3. The V gene lost 5 bases and the J gene lost 0 bases, with 8 bases spanning the gap. From germline, CDR1 is SEHNR and CDR2 FQNEAQ (reference sequence). Looking up the rest from reference TRBV7-9 and TRBJ1-5 gives the full variable domain: DTGVSQNPRHKITKRGQNVTFRCDPISEHNRLYWYRQTLGQGPEFLTYFQNEAQLEKSRLLSDRFSAERPKGSFSTLEIQRTEQGDSAMYLCASSPSDSNQPQHFGDGTRLSIL.